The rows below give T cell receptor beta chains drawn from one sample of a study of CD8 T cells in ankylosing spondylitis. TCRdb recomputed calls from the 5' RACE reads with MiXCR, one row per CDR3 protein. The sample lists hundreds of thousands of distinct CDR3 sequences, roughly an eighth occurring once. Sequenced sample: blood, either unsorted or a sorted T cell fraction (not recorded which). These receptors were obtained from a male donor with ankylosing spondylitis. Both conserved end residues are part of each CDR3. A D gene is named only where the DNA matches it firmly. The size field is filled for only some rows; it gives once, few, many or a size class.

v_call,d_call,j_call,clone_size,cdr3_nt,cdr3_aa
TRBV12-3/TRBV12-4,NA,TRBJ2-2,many,TGTGCCAGCAGTCATTCACTTACTGTAGGGGAGCTGTTTTTT,CASSHSLTVGELFF
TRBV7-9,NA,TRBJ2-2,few,TGTGCCAGCAGCTTAGGGTGGGAGAGTACCGGGGAGCTGTTTTTT,CASSLGWESTGELFF
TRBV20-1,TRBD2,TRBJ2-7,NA,TGCAGTGCTAGATGGGCGCGGGAGGGATACGAGCAGTACTTC,CSARWAREGYEQYF
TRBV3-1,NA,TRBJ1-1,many,TGTGCCAGCAGCCGGGATGGGCAGGGGAGCACTGAAGCTTTCTTT,CASSRDGQGSTEAFF
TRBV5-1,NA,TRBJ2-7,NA,TGCGCCAGCAGCTTTGAGGGTAGCTCCTACGAGCAGTACTTC,CASSFEGSSYEQYF
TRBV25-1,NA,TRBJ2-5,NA,TGTGCCAGCAGTGAATTATACGGAGACGGGGAGACCCAGTACTTC,CASSELYGDGETQYF
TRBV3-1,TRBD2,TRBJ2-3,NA,TGTGCCAGCAGCCGGGGACTAGCGAGGACCCATACGCAGTATTTT,CASSRGLARTHTQYF
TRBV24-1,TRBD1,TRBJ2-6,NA,TGTGCCACCAGTGATTTGCGAGGAGGACAGGCGAGCTCTGGGGCCAACGTCCTGACTTTC,CATSDLRGGQASSGANVLTF
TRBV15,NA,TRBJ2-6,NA,TGTGCCACCAGCAGCCTTTTACAGGGTGTCGGGGCCAACGTCCTGACTTTC,CATSSLLQGVGANVLTF
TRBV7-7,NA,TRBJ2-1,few,TGTGCCAGCAGCCACGGACTTGACAATGAGCAGTTCTTC,CASSHGLDNEQFF
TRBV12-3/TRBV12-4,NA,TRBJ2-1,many,TGTGCCAGCACCCAACGGGACAACTACAATGAGCAGTTCTTC,CASTQRDNYNEQFF